This T cell receptor beta chain was identified during a study of OX40 agonist ivuxolimab in advanced cancers. Study observations and caveats: CD8+ T cells showed, on average, more clonal expansion than CD4+ cells. Normalized expansion of T-cell clones was also low for some nonresponders.

On this clone: Its specificity is not known.

This CDR3 contains 15 residues. The V and J ends lost 0 bases and 2 bases, in that order; junction bases with no gene match: 3. Germline lookup yields CDR1 SEHNR and CDR2 FQNEAQ (reference sequence). The table came from immunoSEQ multiplex PCR; TCRdb's copy has only in-frame clones and leaves some out. The table lists over 30,000 clones, around 82% of them singletons. Source: CD4+ or CD8+ T cells sorted from blood, taken in a trial of the OX40 agonist ivuxolimab. The V and J genes are TRBV7-9 and TRBJ1-2; TRBD1 matches 7 bases. This TCR derives from an adult with an advanced solid tumor such as melanoma, head and neck, liver or kidney cancer. The CDR3 DNA sequence: TGTGCCAGCAGCTTAGCGAGGGGGCAAAACTATGGCTACACCTTC. As protein: CASSLARGQNYGYTF.